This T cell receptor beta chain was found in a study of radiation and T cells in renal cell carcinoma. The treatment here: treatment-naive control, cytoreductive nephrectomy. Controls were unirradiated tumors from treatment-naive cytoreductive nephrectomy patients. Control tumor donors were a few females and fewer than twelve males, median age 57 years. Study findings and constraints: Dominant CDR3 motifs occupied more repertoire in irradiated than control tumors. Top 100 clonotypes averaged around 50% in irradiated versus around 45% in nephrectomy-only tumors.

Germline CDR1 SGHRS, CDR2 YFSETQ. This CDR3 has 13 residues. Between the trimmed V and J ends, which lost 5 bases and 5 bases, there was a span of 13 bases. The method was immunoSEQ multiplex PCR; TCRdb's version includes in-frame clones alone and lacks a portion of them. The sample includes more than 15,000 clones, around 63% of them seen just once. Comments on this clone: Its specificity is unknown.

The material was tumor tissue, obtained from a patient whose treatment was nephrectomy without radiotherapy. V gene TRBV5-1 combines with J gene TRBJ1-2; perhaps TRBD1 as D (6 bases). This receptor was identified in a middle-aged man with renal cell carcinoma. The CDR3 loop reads CASRQGNLYGYTF. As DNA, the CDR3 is TGCGCCAGCAGACAGGGCAATTTGTATGGCTACACCTTC.